The TCR beta chain described here comes from a study of cytomegalovirus exposure and HLA in healthy donors. The PCR contained 60 Vbeta and 13 Jbeta primers. Clones were sequenced by immunoSEQ multiplex PCR, and TCRdb holds only the in-frame ones, with some missing. Among 250,000 to 350,000 clones listed, approximately 80% were seen once. V lost 5 bases to trimming and J lost 4 bases; unmatched junction nucleotides: 10. Germline V gene lookup returns CDR1 MDHEN and CDR2 SYDVKM. CDR3 length: 15 amino acids. V is TRBV28 and J is TRBJ2-7; 8 positions match TRBD1. The sample consisted of PBMCs. The TCR originated in a girl aged 2 to 9 in good health and CMV-seronegative. CDR3 loop: CASSPGQGNTYEQYF. CDR3 sequence (DNA): TGTGCCAGCAGTCCAGGACAGGGAAATACGTACGAGCAGTACTTC.